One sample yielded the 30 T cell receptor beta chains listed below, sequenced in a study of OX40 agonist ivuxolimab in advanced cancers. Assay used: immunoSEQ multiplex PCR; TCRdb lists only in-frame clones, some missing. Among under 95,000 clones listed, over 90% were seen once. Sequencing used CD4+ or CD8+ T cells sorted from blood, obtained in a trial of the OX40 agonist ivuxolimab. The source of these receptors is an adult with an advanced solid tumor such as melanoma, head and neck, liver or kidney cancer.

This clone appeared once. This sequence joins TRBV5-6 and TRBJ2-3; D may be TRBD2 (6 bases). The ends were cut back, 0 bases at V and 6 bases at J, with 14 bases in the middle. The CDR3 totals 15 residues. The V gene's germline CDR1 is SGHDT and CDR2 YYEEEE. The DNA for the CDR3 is TGTGCCAGCAGCTTGGCGGGCGGGGCCACGGATACGCAGTATTTT. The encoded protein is CASSLAGGATDTQYF.

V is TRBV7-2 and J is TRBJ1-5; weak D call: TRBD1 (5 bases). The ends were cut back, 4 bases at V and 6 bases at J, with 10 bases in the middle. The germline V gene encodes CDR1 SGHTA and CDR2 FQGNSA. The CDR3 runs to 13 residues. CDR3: CASSSGPSQPQHF. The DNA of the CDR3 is TGTGCCAGCAGCTCAGGGCCCAGTCAGCCCCAGCATTTT.

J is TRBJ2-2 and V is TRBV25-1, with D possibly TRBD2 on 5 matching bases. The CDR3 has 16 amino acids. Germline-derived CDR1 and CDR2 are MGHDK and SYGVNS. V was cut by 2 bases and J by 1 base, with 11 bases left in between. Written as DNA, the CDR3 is TGTGCCAGCAGTGAAACTAGACACCAGAACACCGGGGAGCTGTTTTTT. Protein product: CASSETRHQNTGELFF.

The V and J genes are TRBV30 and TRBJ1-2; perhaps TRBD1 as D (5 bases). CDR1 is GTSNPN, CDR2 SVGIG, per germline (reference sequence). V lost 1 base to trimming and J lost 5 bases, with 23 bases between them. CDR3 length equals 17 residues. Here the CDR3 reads CAWSGTIRRDLSYGYTF. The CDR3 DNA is TGTGCCTGGAGTGGAACCATCCGCCGGGACTTATCTTATGGCTACACCTTC.

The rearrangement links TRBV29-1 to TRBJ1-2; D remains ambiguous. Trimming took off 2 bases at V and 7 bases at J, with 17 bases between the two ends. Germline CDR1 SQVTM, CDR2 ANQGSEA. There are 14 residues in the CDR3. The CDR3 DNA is TGCAGCGTTGAATTTAGGGAGGTTTTCGGTGGCTACACCTTC. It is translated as CSVEFREVFGGYTF.

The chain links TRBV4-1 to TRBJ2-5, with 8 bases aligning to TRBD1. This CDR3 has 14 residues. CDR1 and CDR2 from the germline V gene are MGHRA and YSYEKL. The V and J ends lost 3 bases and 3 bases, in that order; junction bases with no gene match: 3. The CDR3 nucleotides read TGCGCCAGCAGCCACCCAGGGGGCGAAGAGACCCAGTACTTC. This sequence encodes CASSHPGGEETQYF.

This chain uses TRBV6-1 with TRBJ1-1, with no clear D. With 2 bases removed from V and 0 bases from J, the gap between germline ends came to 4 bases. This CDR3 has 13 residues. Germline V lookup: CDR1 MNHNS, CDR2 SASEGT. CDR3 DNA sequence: TGTGCCAGCAGTGAATTGGTGAACACTGAAGCTTTCTTT. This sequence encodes CASSELVNTEAFF.

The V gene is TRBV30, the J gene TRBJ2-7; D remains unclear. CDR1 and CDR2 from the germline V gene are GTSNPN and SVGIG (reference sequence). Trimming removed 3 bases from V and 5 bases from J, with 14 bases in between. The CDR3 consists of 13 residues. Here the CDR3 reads CAWRPRSWDEQYF. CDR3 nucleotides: TGTGCCTGGAGGCCTCGATCTTGGGACGAGCAGTACTTC. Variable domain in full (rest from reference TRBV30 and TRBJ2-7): SQTIHQWPATLVQPVGSPLSLECTVEGTSNPNLYWYRQAAGRGLQLLFYSVGIGQISSEVPQNLSASRPQDRQFILSSKKLLLSDSGFYLCAWRPRSWDEQYFGPGTRLTVT.

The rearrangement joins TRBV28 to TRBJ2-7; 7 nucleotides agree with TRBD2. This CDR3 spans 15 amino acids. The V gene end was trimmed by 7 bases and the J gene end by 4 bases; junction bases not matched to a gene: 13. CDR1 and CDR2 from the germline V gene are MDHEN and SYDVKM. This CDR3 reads CASTPIRDYPYEQYF. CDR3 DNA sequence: TGTGCCAGCACCCCGATCCGGGACTATCCTTACGAGCAGTACTTC.

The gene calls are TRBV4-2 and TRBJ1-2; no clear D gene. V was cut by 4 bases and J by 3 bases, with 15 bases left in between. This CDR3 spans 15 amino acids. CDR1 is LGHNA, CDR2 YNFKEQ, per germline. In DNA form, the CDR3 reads TGTGCCAGCAGCCCACAAACTACTACGGACTATGGCTACACCTTC. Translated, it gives CASSPQTTTDYGYTF.

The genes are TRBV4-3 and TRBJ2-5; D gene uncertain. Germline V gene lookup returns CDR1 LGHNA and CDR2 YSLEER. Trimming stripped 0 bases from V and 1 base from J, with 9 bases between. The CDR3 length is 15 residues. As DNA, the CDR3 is TGCGCCAGCAGCCAAGAGGCCAGTACCCAAGAGACCCAGTACTTC. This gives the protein CASSQEASTQETQYF.

The CDR3 nucleotides read TGTGCCAGCAGTGAACCCCGCTCGGGACGGCTACAAGAGACCCAGTACTTC. Amino acids: CASSEPRSGRLQETQYF. The rearrangement joins TRBV6-1 to TRBJ2-5, with D possibly being TRBD1 or TRBD2 (5 bases each). The CDR3 loop spans 17 amino acids. The V end was cut by 2 bases, the J end by 2 bases, with 18 bases between. CDR1 is MNHNS, CDR2 SASEGT, per germline.

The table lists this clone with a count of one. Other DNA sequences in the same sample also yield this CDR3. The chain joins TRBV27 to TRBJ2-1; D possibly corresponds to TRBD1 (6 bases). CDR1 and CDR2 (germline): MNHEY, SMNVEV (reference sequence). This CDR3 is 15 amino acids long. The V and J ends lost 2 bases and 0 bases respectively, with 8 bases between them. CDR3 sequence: CASSLRGSSYNEQFF. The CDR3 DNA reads TGTGCCAGCAGTTTAAGGGGGAGCTCCTACAATGAGCAGTTCTTC.

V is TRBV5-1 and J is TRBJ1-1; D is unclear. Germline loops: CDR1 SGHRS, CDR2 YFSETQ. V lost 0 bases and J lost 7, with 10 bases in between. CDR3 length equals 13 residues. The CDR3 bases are TGCGCCAGCAGCTTGGATGGTCGCGTTGAAGCTTTCTTT. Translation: CASSLDGRVEAFF.

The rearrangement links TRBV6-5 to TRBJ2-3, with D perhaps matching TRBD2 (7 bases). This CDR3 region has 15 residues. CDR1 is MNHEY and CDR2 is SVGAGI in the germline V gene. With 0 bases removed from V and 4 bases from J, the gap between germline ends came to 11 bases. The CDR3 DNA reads TGTGCCAGCAGTTACTCAGGGGGGGCGGCAGATACGCAGTATTTT. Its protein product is CASSYSGGAADTQYF.

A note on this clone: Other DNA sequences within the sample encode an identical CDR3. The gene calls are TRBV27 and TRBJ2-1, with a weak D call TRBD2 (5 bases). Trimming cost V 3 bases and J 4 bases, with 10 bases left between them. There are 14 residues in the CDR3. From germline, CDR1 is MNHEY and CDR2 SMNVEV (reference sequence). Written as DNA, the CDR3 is TGTGCCAGCAGTTTGGCGGGCCCATACAATGAGCAGTTCTTC. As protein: CASSLAGPYNEQFF.

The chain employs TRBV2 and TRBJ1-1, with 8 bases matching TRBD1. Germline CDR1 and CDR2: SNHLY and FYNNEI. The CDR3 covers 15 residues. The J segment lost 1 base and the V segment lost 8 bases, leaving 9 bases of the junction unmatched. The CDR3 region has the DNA TGTGCCAGCCTCCCAACAGACAGGGGGAACACTGAAGCTTTCTTT. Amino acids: CASLPTDRGNTEAFF.

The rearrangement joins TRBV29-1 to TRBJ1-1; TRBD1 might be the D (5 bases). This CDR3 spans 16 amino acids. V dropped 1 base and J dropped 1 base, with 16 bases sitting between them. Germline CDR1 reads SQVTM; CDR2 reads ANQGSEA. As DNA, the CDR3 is TGCAGCGTTGAAGGGGACGCGACAGAGAAGAACACTGAAGCTTTCTTT. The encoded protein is CSVEGDATEKNTEAFF.

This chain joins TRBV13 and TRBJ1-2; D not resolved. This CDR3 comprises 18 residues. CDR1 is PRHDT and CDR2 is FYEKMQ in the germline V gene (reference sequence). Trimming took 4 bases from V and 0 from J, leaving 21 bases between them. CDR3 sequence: CASSSFPQEGLSNYGYTF. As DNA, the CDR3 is TGTGCCAGCAGCTCCTTTCCTCAGGAGGGCCTCTCTAACTATGGCTACACCTTC. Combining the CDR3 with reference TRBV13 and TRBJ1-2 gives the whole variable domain AAGVIQSPRHLIKEKRETATLKCYPIPRHDTVYWYQQGPGQDPQFLISFYEKMQSDKGSIPDRFSAQQFSDYHSELNMSSLELGDSALYFCASSSFPQEGLSNYGYTFGSGTRLTVV.

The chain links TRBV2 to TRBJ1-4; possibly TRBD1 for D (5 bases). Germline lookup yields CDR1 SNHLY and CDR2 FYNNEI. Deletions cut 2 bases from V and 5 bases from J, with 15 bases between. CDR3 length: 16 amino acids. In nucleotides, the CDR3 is TGTGCCAGCAGTGAAATACCAGGGCACCCGAATGAAAAACTGTTTTTT. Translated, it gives CASSEIPGHPNEKLFF.

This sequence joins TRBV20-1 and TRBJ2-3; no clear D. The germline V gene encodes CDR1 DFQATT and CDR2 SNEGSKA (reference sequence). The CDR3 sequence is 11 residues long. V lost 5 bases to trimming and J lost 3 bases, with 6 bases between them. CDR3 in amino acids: CSAPRTDTQYF. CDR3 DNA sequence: TGCAGTGCTCCTCGGACAGATACGCAGTATTTT.

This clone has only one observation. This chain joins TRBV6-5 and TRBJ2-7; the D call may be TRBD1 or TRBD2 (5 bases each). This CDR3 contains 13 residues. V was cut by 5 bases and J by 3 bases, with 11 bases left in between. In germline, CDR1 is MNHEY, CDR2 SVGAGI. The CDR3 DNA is TGTGCCAGCAGTCCACTAGGGGACTACGAGCAGTACTTC. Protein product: CASSPLGDYEQYF.

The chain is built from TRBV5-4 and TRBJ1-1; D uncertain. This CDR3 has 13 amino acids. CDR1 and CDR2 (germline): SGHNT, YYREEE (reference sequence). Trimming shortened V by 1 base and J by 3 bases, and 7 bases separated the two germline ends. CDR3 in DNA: TGTGCCAGCAGCTTGCGCGGGTACACTGAAGCTTTCTTT. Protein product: CASSLRGYTEAFF.

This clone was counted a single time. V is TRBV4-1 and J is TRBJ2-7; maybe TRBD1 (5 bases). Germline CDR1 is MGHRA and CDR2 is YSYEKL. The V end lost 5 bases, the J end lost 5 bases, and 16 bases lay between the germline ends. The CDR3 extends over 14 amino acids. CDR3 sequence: CASSAAQGVHEQYF. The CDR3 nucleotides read TGCGCCAGCAGCGCAGCTCAGGGTGTTCACGAGCAGTACTTC.

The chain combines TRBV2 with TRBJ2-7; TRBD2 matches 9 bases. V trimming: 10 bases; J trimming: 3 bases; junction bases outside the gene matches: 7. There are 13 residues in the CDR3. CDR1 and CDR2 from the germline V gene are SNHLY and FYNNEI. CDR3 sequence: CATLPTSGYEQYF. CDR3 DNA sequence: TGTGCCACCCTTCCGACTAGCGGCTACGAGCAGTACTTC.

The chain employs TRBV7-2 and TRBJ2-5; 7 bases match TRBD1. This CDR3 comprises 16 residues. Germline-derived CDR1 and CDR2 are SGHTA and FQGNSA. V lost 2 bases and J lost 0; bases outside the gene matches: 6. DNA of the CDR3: TGTGCCAGCAGCTTATTTGTCAGGGGGTACCAAGAGACCCAGTACTTC. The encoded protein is CASSLFVRGYQETQYF.

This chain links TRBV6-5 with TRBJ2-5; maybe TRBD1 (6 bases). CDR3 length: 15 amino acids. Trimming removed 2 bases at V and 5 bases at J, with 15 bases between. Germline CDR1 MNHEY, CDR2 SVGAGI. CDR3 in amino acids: CASSYETGPFETQYF. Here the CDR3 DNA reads TGTGCCAGCAGTTACGAGACAGGACCGTTCGAGACCCAGTACTTC.

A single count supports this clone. As DNA, the CDR3 is TGCGCCAGCAGCCAGACAGGGGTACAAGAGACCCAGTACTTC. It encodes CASSQTGVQETQYF. V is TRBV4-1 and J is TRBJ2-5, with 8 bases that match TRBD1. Germline-derived CDR1 and CDR2 are MGHRA and YSYEKL. The V and J ends lost 3 bases and 2 bases, in that order; junction bases with no gene match: 2. This CDR3 contains 14 residues.

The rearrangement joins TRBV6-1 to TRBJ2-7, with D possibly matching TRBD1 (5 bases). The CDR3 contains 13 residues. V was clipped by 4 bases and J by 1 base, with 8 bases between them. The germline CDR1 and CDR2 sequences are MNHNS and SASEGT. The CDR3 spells CASSVGLSYEQYF. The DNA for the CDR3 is TGTGCCAGCAGTGTGGGGCTATCCTACGAGCAGTACTTC.

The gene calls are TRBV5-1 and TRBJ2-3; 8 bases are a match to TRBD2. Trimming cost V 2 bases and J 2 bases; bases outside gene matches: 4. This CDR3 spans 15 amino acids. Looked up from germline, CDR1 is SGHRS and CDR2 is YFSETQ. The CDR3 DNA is TGCGCCAGCAGCTTTCCAGCGGGGGCCACAGATACGCAGTATTTT. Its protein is CASSFPAGATDTQYF.